The T cell receptor (beta chain) under discussion was sequenced for a study of glioma-infiltrating T cells after dendritic cell vaccination. Study at large: Autologous tumor lysate was loaded overnight onto monocyte-derived dendritic cells grown less than 8 days with IL-4 and GM-CSF.

The CDR3 loop spans 13 amino acids. Germline values: CDR1 MDHEN, CDR2 SYDVKM. With 5 bases clipped from V and 9 bases from J, the junction kept 9 bases outside the gene matches. In its sample, this clone was seen a few times. The immunoSEQ assay amplified TCRB CDR3 from up to 2 ug DNA. The table came from immunoSEQ multiplex PCR; TCRdb's copy has only in-frame clones and leaves some out. This table holds under 70,000 clones, around 83% found once. The sequenced sample was blood, obtained before dendritic cell vaccination. The source of this sequence is a human donor with glioblastoma. The chain joins TRBV28 to TRBJ1-1, with 7 bases matching TRBD1. CDR3 nucleotide sequence: TGTGCCAGCAGTCCCTCGACAGGGCAAAAAGCTTTCTTT. Its translation: CASSPSTGQKAFF.